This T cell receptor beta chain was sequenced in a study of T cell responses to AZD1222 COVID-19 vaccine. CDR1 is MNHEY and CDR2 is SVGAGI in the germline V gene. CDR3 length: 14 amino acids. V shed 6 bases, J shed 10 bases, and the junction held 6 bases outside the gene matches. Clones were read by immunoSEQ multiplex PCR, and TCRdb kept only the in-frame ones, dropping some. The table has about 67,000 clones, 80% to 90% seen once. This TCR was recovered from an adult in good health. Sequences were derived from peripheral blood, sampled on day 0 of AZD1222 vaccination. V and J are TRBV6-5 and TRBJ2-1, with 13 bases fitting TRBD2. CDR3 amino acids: CASSRLAGGGEQFF. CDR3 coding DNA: TGTGCCAGCAGCAGACTAGCGGGAGGCGGGGAGCAGTTCTTC.